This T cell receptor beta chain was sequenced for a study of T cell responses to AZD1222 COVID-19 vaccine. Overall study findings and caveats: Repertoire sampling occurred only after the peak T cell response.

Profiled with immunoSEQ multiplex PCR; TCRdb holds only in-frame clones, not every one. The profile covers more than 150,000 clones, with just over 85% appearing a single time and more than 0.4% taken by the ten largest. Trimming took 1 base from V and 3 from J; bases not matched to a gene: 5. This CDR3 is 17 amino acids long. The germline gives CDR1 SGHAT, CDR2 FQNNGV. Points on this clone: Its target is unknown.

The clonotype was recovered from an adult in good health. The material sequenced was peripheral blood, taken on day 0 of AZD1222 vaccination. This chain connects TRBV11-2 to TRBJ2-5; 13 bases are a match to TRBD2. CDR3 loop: CASSLGLAGGGEETQYF. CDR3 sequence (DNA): TGTGCCAGCAGCTTAGGACTAGCGGGAGGAGGGGAAGAGACCCAGTACTTC.